These 6 T cell receptor beta chains were all obtained from the same sample, sequenced in a study of blood T cell repertoires in COVID-19. Generated by immunoSEQ multiplex PCR, the TCRdb table keeps only in-frame clones and is missing some. Of about 200,000 clones listed, approximately 82% are singletons. The sequencing input was PBMCs or T cells enriched from blood (not recorded which). The source is a woman in her sixties or seventies with acute COVID-19.

The chain links TRBV10-2 to TRBJ1-5; D remains ambiguous. The CDR3 is 13 amino acids. V dropped 2 bases and J dropped 7 bases, with 9 bases sitting between them. The germline V gene encodes CDR1 WSHSY and CDR2 SAAADI. As DNA, the CDR3 is TGCGCCAGCAGTGAGGACTACGGGCAGCCCCAGCATTTT. Translated, it gives CASSEDYGQPQHF.

This clone was counted a few times. V gene TRBV2 combines with J gene TRBJ2-1, with a tentative D call TRBD2 (7 bases). Between the trimmed V and J ends, which lost 7 bases and 7 bases, there was a span of 14 bases. The CDR3 sequence is 13 residues long. Germline assignment: CDR1 SNHLY and CDR2 FYNNEI. The CDR3 bases are TGTGCCAGCAATCTGGGGGGGGCAAATGAGCAGTTCTTC. Encoded protein: CASNLGGANEQFF.

This clone was counted a few times. This chain uses TRBV7-2 with TRBJ2-7; D is possibly TRBD2 (5 bases). The germline V and J ends were trimmed by 4 bases and 8 bases, with 12 bases remaining between them. CDR3 size: 12 residues. Germline V CDR1 and CDR2: SGHTA, FQGNSA. Written as DNA, the CDR3 is TGTGCCAGCAGCTCTACCTTAGCGAAGCAGTACTTC. Its translation is CASSSTLAKQYF. The whole variable domain, filled in from reference TRBV7-2 and TRBJ2-7, reads GAGVSQSPSNKVTEKGKDVELRCDPISGHTALYWYRQSLGQGLEFLIYFQGNSAPDKSGLPSDRFSAERTGGSVSTLTIQRTQQEDSAVYLCASSSTLAKQYFGPGTRLTVT.

Only a few counts were recorded for this clone. The chain has TRBV30 and TRBJ1-2; 9 bases line up with TRBD1. Germline V lookup: CDR1 GTSNPN, CDR2 SVGIG (reference sequence). The V segment lost 2 bases and the J segment 6 bases; nucleotides outside the gene matches: 16. This CDR3 has 17 amino acids. The CDR3 nucleotides are TGTGCCTGGAGTCGTACAGGCGCGGGACAGGGCTTGAATGGCTACACCTTC. Protein product: CAWSRTGAGQGLNGYTF. Complete variable domain (other parts from reference TRBV30 and TRBJ1-2): SQTIHQWPATLVQPVGSPLSLECTVEGTSNPNLYWYRQAAGRGLQLLFYSVGIGQISSEVPQNLSASRPQDRQFILSSKKLLLSDSGFYLCAWSRTGAGQGLNGYTFGSGTRLTVV.

The chain couples TRBV5-6 to TRBJ1-2; tentative D call: TRBD1 (6 bases). CDR1 SGHDT and CDR2 YYEEEE come from the germline V gene. CDR3 length: 14 residues. V gave up 3 bases and J gave up 6 bases, with 15 bases separating them. Here the CDR3 DNA reads TGTGCCAGCAGCTCCAGGGGCCGCTCGGATGGCTACACCTTC. This translates into CASSSRGRSDGYTF.

The chain has TRBV7-6 and TRBJ1-4, with TRBD1 identical over 8 bases. The V segment lost 5 bases and the J segment 0 bases; nucleotides outside the gene matches: 17. CDR1 and CDR2 from the germline V gene are SGHVS and FNYEAQ. The CDR3 is 20 amino acids. CDR3 sequence reads: CASSGQGLILRIATNEKLFF. For the CDR3, the DNA is TGTGCCAGCAGCGGACAGGGACTAATCCTAAGGATTGCAACTAATGAAAAACTGTTTTTT.